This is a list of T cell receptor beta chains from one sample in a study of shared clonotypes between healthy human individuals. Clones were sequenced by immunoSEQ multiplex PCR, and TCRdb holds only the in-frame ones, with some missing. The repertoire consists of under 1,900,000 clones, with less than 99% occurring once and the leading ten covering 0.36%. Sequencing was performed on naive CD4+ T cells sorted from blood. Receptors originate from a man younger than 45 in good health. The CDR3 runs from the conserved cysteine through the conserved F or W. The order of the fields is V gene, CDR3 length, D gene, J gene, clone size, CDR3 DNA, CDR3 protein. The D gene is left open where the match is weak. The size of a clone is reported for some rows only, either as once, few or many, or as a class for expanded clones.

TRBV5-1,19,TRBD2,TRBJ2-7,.,TGCGCCAGCAGCTTGGGGGGCGGGAGGGCTTTGTCTGGACCCTACGAGCAGTACTTC,CASSLGGGRALSGPYEQYF
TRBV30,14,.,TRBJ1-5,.,TGTGCCTGGAGTGCCCGGACGGGCGAGTCCCCCCAGCATTTT,CAWSARTGESPQHF
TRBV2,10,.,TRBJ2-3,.,TGTGCCAGCTGGACAGATACGCAGTATTTT,CASWTDTQYF
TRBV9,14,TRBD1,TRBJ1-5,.,TGTGCCAGCAGCGTCGGGACAGCAAATCAGCCCCAGCATTTT,CASSVGTANQPQHF
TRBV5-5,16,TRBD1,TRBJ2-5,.,TGTGCCAGCAGGTCCGCCCGGGACAGAGTCCAAGAGACCCAGTACTTC,CASRSARDRVQETQYF
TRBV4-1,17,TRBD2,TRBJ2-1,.,TGCGCCAGCAGCCAAGACTCGACTAGCGGGGGTCACGATGAGCAGTTCTTC,CASSQDSTSGGHDEQFF
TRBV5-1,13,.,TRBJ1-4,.,TGCGCCAGCAGCTTGGCTATTAATGAAAAACTGTTTTTT,CASSLAINEKLFF
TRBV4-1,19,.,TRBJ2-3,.,TGCGCCAGCAGTTACGCCCCTCCTATCGGAAGCAAGAGCACAGATACGCAGTATTTT,CASSYAPPIGSKSTDTQYF
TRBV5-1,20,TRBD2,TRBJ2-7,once,TGCGCCAGCAGCGCCGGGTTACCTCCGGGGACTAGCGGGAGAGCATACGAGCAGTACTTC,CASSAGLPPGTSGRAYEQYF
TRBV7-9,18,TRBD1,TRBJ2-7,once,TGTGCCAGCAGCTTTAGGGGCGGACAGGGGTCTTTCTCCTACGAGCAGTACTTC,CASSFRGGQGSFSYEQYF
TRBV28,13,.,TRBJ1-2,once,TGTGCCAGCAGTTTACTGCGACAGAATGGCTACACCTTC,CASSLLRQNGYTF
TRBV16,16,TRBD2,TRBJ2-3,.,TGTGCCAGCAGCCAATCCCCGCTAGCGGGAGGGGATACGCAGTATTTT,CASSQSPLAGGDTQYF
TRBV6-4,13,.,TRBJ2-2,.,TGTGCCAGCAGTACGATAAAAACCGGGGAGCTGTTTTTT,CASSTIKTGELFF
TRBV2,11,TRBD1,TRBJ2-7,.,TGTGCCGGTGGACAGGCCCACGAGCAGTACTTC,CAGGQAHEQYF
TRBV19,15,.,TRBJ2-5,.,TGTGCCAGTAGTATCGCAAGGGCCAATGGAGAGACCCAGTACTTC,CASSIARANGETQYF
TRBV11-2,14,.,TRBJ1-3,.,TGTGCCAGCAGGGCCGGGACGCCGAAAAACACCATATATTTT,CASRAGTPKNTIYF
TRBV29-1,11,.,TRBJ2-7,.,TGCAGCGGACGGGGCTTGAGGGAGCAGTACTTC,CSGRGLREQYF
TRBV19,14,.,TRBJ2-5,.,TGTGCCAGTAGTATAAGTTCACGTCAAGAGACCCAGTACTTC,CASSISSRQETQYF
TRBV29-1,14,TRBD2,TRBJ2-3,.,TGCAGCGCTGGGGAGAGCGGGGAAGGGGATACGCAGTATTTT,CSAGESGEGDTQYF
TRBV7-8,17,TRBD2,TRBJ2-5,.,TGTGCCAGCAGCATTGGGACTAGCGGGCCGGCGAGAGAGACCCAGTACTTC,CASSIGTSGPARETQYF
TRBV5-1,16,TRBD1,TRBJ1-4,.,TGCGCCAGCAGCCAGGAGCCCGGGACAGCAAATGAAAAACTGTTTTTT,CASSQEPGTANEKLFF
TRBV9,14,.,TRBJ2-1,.,TGTGCCAGCAGCGTAGGCCGCGTGTCCAATGAGCAGTTCTTC,CASSVGRVSNEQFF
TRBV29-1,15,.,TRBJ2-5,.,TGCAGCGTCAACTCCGGGAGACTTACCCCAGAGACCCAGTACTTC,CSVNSGRLTPETQYF
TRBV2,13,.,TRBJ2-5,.,TGTGCCAGCAGGGGGGGCAGGCAAGAGACCCAGTACTTC,CASRGGRQETQYF
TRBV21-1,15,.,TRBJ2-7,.,TGTGCCAGCAGCAAACCGACAGTACAGTCGGGGGAGCAGTACTTC,CASSKPTVQSGEQYF